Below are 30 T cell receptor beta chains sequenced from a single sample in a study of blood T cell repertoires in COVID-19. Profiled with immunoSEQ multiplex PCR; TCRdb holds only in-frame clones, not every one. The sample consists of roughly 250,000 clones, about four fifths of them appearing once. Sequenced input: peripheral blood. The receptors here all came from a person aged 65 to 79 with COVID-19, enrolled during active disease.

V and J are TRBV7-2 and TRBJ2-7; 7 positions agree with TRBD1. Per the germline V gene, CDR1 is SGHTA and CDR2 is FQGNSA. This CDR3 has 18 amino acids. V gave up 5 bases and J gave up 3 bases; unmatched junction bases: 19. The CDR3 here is CASSHLRTRTGFDYEQYF. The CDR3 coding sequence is TGTGCCAGCAGCCATCTCAGAACCAGGACAGGCTTTGACTACGAGCAGTACTTC.

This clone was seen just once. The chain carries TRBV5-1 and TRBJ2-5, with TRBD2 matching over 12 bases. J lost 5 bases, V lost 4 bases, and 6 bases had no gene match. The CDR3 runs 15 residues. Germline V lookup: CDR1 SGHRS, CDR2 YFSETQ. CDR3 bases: TGCGCCAGCAGCCTGACTAGCGGGGGATCGGAGACCCAGTACTTC. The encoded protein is CASSLTSGGSETQYF.

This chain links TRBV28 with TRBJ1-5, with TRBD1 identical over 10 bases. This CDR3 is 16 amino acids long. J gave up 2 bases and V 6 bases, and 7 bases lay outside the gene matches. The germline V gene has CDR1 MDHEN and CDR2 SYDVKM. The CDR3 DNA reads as TGTGCCAGCAGACTTAGGACAGGGGGTCGCAATCAGCCCCAGCATTTT. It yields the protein CASRLRTGGRNQPQHF.

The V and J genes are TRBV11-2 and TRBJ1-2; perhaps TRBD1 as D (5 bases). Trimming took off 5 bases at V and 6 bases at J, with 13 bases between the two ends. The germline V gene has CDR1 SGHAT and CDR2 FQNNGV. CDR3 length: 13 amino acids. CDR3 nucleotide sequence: TGTGCCAGCAGCCCAGAGGCCAGGGATGGCTACACCTTC. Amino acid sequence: CASSPEARDGYTF.

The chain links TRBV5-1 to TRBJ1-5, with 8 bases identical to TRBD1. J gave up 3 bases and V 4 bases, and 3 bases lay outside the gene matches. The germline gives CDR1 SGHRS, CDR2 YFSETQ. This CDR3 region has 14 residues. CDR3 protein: CASSRTGPNQPQHF. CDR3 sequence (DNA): TGCGCCAGCAGCCGGACAGGGCCCAATCAGCCCCAGCATTTT.

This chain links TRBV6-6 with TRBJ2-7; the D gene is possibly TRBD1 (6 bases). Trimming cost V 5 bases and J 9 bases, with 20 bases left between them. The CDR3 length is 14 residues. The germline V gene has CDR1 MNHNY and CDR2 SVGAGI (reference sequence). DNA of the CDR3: TGTGCCAGCAGTGATGTTGGGGGCCCTACCGGGCAGTACTTC. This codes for CASSDVGGPTGQYF.

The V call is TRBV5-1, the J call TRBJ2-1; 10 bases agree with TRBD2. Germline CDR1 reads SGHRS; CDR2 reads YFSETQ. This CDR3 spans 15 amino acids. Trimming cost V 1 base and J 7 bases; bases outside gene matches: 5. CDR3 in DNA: TGCGCCAGCAGCTTGAGCGGGAGGGCCACAAATGAGCAGTTCTTC. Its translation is CASSLSGRATNEQFF.

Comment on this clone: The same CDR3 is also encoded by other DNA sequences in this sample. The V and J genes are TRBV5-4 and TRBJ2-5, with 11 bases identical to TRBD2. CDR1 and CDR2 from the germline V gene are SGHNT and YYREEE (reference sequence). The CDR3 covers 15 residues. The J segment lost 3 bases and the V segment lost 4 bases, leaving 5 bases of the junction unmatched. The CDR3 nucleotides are TGTGCCAGCAGCACCGGGACTAGCGGAGAAGAGACCCAGTACTTC. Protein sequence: CASSTGTSGEETQYF.

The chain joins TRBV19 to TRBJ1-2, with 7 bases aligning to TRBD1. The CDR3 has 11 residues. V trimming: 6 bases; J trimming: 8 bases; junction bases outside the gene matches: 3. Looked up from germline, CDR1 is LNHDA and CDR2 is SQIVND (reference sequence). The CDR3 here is CASRKGQGYTF. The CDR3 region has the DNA TGTGCCAGTAGGAAGGGACAGGGCTACACCTTC. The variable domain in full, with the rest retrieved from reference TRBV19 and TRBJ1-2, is DGGITQSPKYLFRKEGQNVTLSCEQNLNHDAMYWYRQDPGQGLRLIYYSQIVNDFQKGDIAEGYSVSREKKESFPLTVTSAQKNPTAFYLCASRKGQGYTFGSGTRLTVV.

The CDR3 here is CASSNHRTSGGSYEQYF. The CDR3 DNA sequence: TGTGCCAGCAGTAACCACAGGACTAGCGGGGGTTCCTACGAGCAGTACTTC. The chain couples TRBV6-2 or TRBV6-3 to TRBJ2-7; 13 nucleotides agree with TRBD2. The germline V gene has CDR1 MNHEY and CDR2 SVGEGT. CDR3 length: 17 residues. The V and J ends lost 5 bases and 1 base, in that order; junction bases with no gene match: 8.

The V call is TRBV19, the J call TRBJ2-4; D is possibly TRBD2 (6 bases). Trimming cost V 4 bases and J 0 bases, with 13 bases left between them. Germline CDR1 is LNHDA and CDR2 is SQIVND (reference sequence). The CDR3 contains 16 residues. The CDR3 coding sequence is TGTGCCAGTAGTACAAATAGCGGACTAGCCAAAAACATTCAGTACTTC. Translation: CASSTNSGLAKNIQYF.

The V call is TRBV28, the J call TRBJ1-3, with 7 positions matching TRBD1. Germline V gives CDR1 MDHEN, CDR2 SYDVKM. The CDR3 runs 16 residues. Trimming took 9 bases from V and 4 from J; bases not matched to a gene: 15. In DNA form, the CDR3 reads TGTGCCAGTCTAAAAATTTACAGGGGATCCGGAAACACCATATATTTT. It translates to CASLKIYRGSGNTIYF.

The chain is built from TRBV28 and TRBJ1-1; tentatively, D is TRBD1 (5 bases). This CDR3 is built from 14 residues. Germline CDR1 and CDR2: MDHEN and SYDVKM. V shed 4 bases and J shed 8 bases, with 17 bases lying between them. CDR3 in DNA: TGTGCCAGCAGTTCCCGTTTTGTAGGGGCAGAAGCTTTCTTT. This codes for CASSSRFVGAEAFF.

CDR3 DNA sequence: TGTGCCAGCAGTGAAAGCCCATACCCCTACGAGCAGTACTTC. This encodes CASSESPYPYEQYF. The chain uses TRBV2 and TRBJ2-7; D gene uncertain. The V end was cut by 2 bases, the J end by 2 bases, with 10 bases between. The CDR3 sequence is 14 residues long. Germline V lookup: CDR1 SNHLY, CDR2 FYNNEI.

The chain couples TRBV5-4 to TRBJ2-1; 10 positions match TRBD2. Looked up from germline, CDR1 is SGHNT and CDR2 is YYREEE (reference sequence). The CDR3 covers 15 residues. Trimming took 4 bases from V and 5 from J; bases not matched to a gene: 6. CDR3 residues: CASSQKRGGNNEQFF. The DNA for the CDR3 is TGTGCCAGCAGCCAAAAGCGGGGGGGGAACAATGAGCAGTTCTTC.

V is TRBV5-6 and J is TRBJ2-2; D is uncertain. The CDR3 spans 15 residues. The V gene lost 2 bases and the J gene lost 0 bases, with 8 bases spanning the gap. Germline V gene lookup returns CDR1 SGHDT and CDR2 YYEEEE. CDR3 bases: TGTGCCAGCAGCTTCAGGCCCGCGAACACCGGGGAGCTGTTTTTT. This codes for CASSFRPANTGELFF.

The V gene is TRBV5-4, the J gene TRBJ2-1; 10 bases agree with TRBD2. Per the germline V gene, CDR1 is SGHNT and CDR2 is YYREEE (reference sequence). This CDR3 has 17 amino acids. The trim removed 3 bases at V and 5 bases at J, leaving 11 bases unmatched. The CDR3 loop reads CASSSAGRTSGHNEQFF. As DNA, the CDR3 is TGTGCCAGCAGCTCAGCCGGCAGGACTAGCGGACACAATGAGCAGTTCTTC.

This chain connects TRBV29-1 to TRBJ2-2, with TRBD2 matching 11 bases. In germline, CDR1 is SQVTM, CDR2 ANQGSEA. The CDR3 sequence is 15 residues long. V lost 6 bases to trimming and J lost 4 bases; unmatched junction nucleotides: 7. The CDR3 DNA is TGCAGCGTGGATACTAGCGGGAGCGGCACCGGGGAGCTGTTTTTT. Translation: CSVDTSGSGTGELFF.

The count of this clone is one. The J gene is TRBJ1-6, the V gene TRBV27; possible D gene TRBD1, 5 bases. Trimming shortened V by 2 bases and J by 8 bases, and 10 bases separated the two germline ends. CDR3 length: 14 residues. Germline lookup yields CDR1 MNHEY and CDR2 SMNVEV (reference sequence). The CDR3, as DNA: TGTGCCAGCAGTTTAAGGGGTTTCGATTCACCCCTCCACTTT. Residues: CASSLRGFDSPLHF.

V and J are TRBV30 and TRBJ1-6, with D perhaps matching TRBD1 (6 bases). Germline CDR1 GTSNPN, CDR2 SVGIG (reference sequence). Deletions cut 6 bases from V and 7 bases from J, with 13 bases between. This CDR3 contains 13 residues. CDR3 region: CACSDSRNSPLHF. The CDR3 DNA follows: TGTGCCTGCTCGGACAGCCGAAATTCACCCCTCCACTTT.

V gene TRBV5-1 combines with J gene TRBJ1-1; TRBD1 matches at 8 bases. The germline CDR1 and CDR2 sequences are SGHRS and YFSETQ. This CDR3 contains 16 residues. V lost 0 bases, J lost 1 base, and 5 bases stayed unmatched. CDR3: CASSLVYRGKNTEAFF. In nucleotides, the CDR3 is TGCGCCAGCAGCTTGGTCTACAGGGGGAAGAACACTGAAGCTTTCTTT.

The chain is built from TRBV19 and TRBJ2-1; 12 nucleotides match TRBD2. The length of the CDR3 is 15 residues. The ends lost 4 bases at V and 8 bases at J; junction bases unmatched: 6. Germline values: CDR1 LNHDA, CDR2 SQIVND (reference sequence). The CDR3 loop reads CASSKTSGSIDEQFF. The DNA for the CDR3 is TGTGCCAGTAGTAAGACTAGCGGGAGTATCGATGAGCAGTTCTTC.

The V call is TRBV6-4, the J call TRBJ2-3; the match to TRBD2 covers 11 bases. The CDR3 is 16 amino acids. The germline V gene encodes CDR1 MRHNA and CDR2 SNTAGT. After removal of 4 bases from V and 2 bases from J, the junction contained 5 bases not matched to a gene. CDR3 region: CASSVASGGYTDTQYF. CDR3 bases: TGTGCCAGCAGTGTGGCTAGCGGGGGGTACACAGATACGCAGTATTTT.

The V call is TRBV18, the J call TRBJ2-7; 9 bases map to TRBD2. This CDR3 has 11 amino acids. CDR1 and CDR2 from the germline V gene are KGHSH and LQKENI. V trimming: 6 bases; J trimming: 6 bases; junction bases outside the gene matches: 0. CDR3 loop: CASSRGGEQYF. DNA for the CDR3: TGTGCCAGCTCGCGGGGGGGCGAGCAGTACTTC.

CDR3 nucleotide sequence: TGTGCCAGCAGAGGGGGGACAGGTGATTACTCTGGAAACACCATATATTTT. This encodes CASRGGTGDYSGNTIYF. The genes are TRBV2 and TRBJ1-3; 8 positions match TRBD1. CDR3 length: 17 amino acids. V shed 6 bases and J 0 bases; nucleotides not matched to a gene: 10. Germline loops: CDR1 SNHLY, CDR2 FYNNEI.

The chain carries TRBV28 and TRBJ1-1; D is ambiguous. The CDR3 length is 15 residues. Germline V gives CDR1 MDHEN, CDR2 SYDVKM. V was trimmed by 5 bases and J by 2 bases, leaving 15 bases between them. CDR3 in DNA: TGTGCCAGCAGTCCTCCCCGACTGAGAAACACTGAAGCTTTCTTT. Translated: CASSPPRLRNTEAFF.

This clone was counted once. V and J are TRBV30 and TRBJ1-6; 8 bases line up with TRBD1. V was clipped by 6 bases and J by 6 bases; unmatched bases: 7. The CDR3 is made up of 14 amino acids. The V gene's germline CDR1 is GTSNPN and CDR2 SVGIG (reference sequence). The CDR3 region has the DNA TGTGCCTGTGCGCAGGACAGGGCTAATTCACCCCTCCACTTT. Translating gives CACAQDRANSPLHF. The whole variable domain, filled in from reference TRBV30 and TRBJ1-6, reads SQTIHQWPATLVQPVGSPLSLECTVEGTSNPNLYWYRQAAGRGLQLLFYSVGIGQISSEVPQNLSASRPQDRQFILSSKKLLLSDSGFYLCACAQDRANSPLHFGNGTRLTVT.

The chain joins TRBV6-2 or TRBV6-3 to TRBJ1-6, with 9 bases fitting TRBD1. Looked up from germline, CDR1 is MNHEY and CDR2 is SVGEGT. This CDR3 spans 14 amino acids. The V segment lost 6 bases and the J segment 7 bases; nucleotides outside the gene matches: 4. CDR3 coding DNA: TGTGCCAGCAGCAGGACAGGGGACAATTCACCCCTCCACTTT. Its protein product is CASSRTGDNSPLHF.

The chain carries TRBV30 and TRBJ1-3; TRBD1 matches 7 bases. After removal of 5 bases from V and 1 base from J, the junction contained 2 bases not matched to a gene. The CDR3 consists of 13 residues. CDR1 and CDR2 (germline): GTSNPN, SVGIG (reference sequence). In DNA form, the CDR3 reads TGTGCCTGGGACAGGGTTTCTGGAAACACCATATATTTT. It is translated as CAWDRVSGNTIYF. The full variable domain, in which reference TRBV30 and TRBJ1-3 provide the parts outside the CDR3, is SQTIHQWPATLVQPVGSPLSLECTVEGTSNPNLYWYRQAAGRGLQLLFYSVGIGQISSEVPQNLSASRPQDRQFILSSKKLLLSDSGFYLCAWDRVSGNTIYFGEGSWLTVV.

DNA for the CDR3: TGTGCCACCGGGTCCGGTAGCTTTGCGACCCAGTACTTC. Amino acid sequence: CATGSGSFATQYF. This sequence joins TRBV24-1 and TRBJ2-5, with unresolved D. Germline lookup yields CDR1 KGHDR and CDR2 SFDVKD. The CDR3 extends over 13 amino acids. Trimming removed 9 bases from V and 7 bases from J, with 17 bases in between.